These 2 T cell receptor beta chains came from one sample sequenced in a study of blood T cell repertoires in COVID-19. TCRdb keeps only in-frame clones here, not all; method: immunoSEQ multiplex PCR. The repertoire consists of 150,000 to 200,000 clones, with 82% occurring once and the leading ten covering over 7.5%. Sequencing input: peripheral blood. These receptors were obtained from a woman in her 70s with acute or convalescent COVID-19.

The J gene is TRBJ2-7, the V gene TRBV3-1 (or the pseudogene TRBV3-2), with D possibly matching TRBD2 (5 bases). Germline CDR1 is LGHDT and CDR2 is YNNKEL (reference sequence). CDR3 length: 15 amino acids. The ends were cut back, 4 bases at V and 2 bases at J, with 15 bases in the middle. CDR3 region: CASSPLLHGAYEQYF. DNA of the CDR3: TGTGCCAGCAGCCCCCTGCTACACGGGGCCTACGAGCAGTACTTC.

This clone was observed a single time. The chain has TRBV27 and TRBJ2-1; D is uncertain. Between the trimmed V and J ends, which lost 10 bases and 1 base, there was a span of 14 bases. The germline CDR1 and CDR2 sequences are MNHEY and SMNVEV (reference sequence). This CDR3 is 14 amino acids long. CDR3 loop: CATSRSLSYNEQFF. CDR3 DNA sequence: TGTGCCACCTCACGGAGCCTATCCTACAATGAGCAGTTCTTC.